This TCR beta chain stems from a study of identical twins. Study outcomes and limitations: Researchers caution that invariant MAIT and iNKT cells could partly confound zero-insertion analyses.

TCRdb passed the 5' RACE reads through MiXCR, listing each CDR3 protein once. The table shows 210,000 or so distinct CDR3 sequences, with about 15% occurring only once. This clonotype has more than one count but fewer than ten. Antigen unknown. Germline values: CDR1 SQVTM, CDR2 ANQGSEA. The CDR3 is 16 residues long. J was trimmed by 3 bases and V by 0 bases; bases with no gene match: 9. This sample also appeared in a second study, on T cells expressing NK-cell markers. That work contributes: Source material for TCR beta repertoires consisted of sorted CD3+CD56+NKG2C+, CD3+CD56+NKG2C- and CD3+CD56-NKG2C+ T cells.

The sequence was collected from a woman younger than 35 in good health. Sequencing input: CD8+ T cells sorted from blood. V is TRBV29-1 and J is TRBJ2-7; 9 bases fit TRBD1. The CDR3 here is CSVEDRDRAGLYEQYF. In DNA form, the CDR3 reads TGCAGCGTTGAAGACAGGGACAGGGCGGGCCTCTACGAGCAGTACTTC.